The 29 T cell receptor beta chains below were found in one sample sequenced in a study of T cell responses to AZD1222 COVID-19 vaccine. Profiled with immunoSEQ multiplex PCR; TCRdb holds only in-frame clones, not every one. The table lists some 100,000 clones, around 90% of them singletons. The material was peripheral blood, obtained on day 0 of AZD1222 vaccination. These TCRs come from an adult in good health.

J is TRBJ2-7 and V is TRBV29-1; D may be TRBD1 or TRBD2 (6 bases each). This CDR3 comprises 15 residues. The V gene's germline CDR1 is SQVTM and CDR2 ANQGSEA. The germline V and J ends were trimmed by 3 bases and 4 bases, with 19 bases remaining between them. The CDR3 bases are TGCAGCGTTGAGGGGGCCGGGGGAGCAGGTTACGAGCAGTACTTC. It is translated as CSVEGAGGAGYEQYF.

This clone was recorded a few times. This chain uses TRBV5-1 with TRBJ1-4; tentative D call: TRBD1 (5 bases). In germline, CDR1 is SGHRS, CDR2 YFSETQ. This CDR3 is 14 amino acids long. V was clipped by 6 bases and J by 8 bases, with 17 bases between them. The chain's CDR3 is CASMLGGVEEKLFF. The CDR3 coding sequence is TGCGCCAGCATGCTTGGGGGAGTAGAGGAAAAACTGTTTTTT.

The chain carries TRBV6-5 and TRBJ2-1, with 9 bases aligning to TRBD2. V was pared by 0 bases and J by 0 bases, with 0 bases of the junction left unmatched. The CDR3 has 16 residues. The germline CDR1 and CDR2 sequences are MNHEY and SVGAGI. CDR3 in amino acids: CASSYSSGSSYNEQFF. CDR3 sequence (DNA): TGTGCCAGCAGTTACTCTAGCGGGAGCTCCTACAATGAGCAGTTCTTC.

The chain links TRBV4-1 to TRBJ2-5; D ambiguous. Trimming removed 0 bases from V and 4 bases from J, with 9 bases in between. The germline CDR1 and CDR2 sequences are MGHRA and YSYEKL. The CDR3 sequence is 14 residues long. The CDR3 DNA reads TGCGCCAGCAGCCAAGATCTCAACGTAGAGACCCAGTACTTC. It translates to CASSQDLNVETQYF.

This chain joins TRBV28 and TRBJ2-5; unclear D gene. The germline V gene encodes CDR1 MDHEN and CDR2 SYDVKM. The CDR3 sequence is 11 residues long. V gave up 5 bases and J gave up 5 bases, with 6 bases separating them. As DNA, the CDR3 is TGTGCCAGCAGTAGCAGGGAGACCCAGTACTTC. Translated: CASSSRETQYF.

The chain uses TRBV4-1 and TRBJ1-1; D is ambiguous. Per germline, CDR1 MGHRA and CDR2 YSYEKL. The CDR3 contains 14 residues. V shed 6 bases and J shed 1 base, with 12 bases lying between them. CDR3 DNA sequence: TGCGCCAGCAGGCCCCTCGGAGGGAACACTGAAGCTTTCTTT. Protein product: CASRPLGGNTEAFF.

The chain has TRBV2 and TRBJ1-4, with D possibly matching TRBD1 (6 bases). The CDR3 is 14 amino acids. Germline V gene sequence: CDR1 SNHLY, CDR2 FYNNEI. V was clipped by 6 bases and J by 2 bases, with 10 bases between them. CDR3 loop: CASSKQGTNEKLFF. As DNA, the CDR3 is TGTGCCAGCAGCAAACAGGGCACTAATGAAAAACTGTTTTTT.

This clone was counted a single time. The chain links TRBV7-9 to TRBJ2-7; no clear D. The V end lost 1 base, the J end lost 5 bases, and 9 bases lay between the germline ends. The CDR3 runs to 13 residues. Germline values: CDR1 SEHNR, CDR2 FQNEAQ (reference sequence). The CDR3 sequence: CASSLGRVHEQYF. CDR3 nucleotide sequence: TGTGCCAGCAGCTTAGGAAGGGTCCACGAGCAGTACTTC.

This clone counts as large. The chain recombines TRBV11-3 with TRBJ2-1; TRBD2 aligns across 9 bases. The CDR3 runs to 14 residues. Germline-derived CDR1 and CDR2 are SGHNT and YENEEA. The junction had 5 bases not matched to a gene; V was cut back by 5 bases and J by 6 bases. CDR3 residues: CASSSGGTINEQFF. The CDR3 DNA follows: TGTGCCAGCAGCAGCGGGGGGACGATCAATGAGCAGTTCTTC.

The rearrangement joins TRBV6-4 to TRBJ2-3; either TRBD1 or TRBD2 may supply D (5 bases each). Germline V gives CDR1 MRHNA, CDR2 SNTAGT. This CDR3 contains 14 residues. Trimming shortened V by 6 bases and J by 12 bases, and 22 bases separated the two germline ends. The CDR3 DNA sequence: TGTGCCAGCAGCGGGGCATCCTCTAGTTTACATCAGTATTTT. It specifies CASSGASSSLHQYF.

The chain employs TRBV11-2 and TRBJ2-1, with D perhaps matching TRBD1 (6 bases). Trimming cost V 2 bases and J 3 bases, with 11 bases left between them. The CDR3 is 15 residues long. Germline V lookup: CDR1 SGHAT, CDR2 FQNNGV. The CDR3 protein is CASSLHQGSYNEQFF. The CDR3 nucleotides are TGTGCCAGCAGCTTACACCAGGGGAGCTACAATGAGCAGTTCTTC.

J is TRBJ2-7 and V is TRBV28; TRBD1 agrees at 8 bases. Germline V lookup: CDR1 MDHEN, CDR2 SYDVKM. V gave up 6 bases and J gave up 2 bases; unmatched junction bases: 15. CDR3 length: 17 residues. CDR3 region: CASRPDRAPRTTYEQYF. The CDR3 nucleotides are TGTGCCAGCAGACCGGACAGGGCCCCCCGAACTACCTACGAGCAGTACTTC.

The chain has TRBV5-1 and TRBJ2-5; a weak D match, TRBD1 (5 bases). V was cut by 2 bases and J by 4 bases, with 9 bases left in between. Germline V lookup: CDR1 SGHRS, CDR2 YFSETQ. This CDR3 contains 13 residues. Written as DNA, the CDR3 is TGCGCCAGCAGCTTTGAAAGGGGAGAGACCCAGTACTTC. Translated: CASSFERGETQYF.

The rearrangement links TRBV7-9 to TRBJ2-1, with TRBD2 matching 7 bases. This CDR3 region has 16 residues. The germline CDR1 and CDR2 sequences are SEHNR and FQNEAQ (reference sequence). The trim removed 5 bases at V and 2 bases at J, leaving 9 bases unmatched. CDR3 loop: CASSNKLAPTYNEQFF. Here the CDR3 DNA reads TGTGCCAGCAGCAACAAACTAGCGCCCACCTACAATGAGCAGTTCTTC.

The chain joins TRBV19 to TRBJ1-1; no clear D gene. The germline CDR1 and CDR2 sequences are LNHDA and SQIVND (reference sequence). The CDR3 extends over 16 amino acids. V was pared by 3 bases and J by 0 bases, with 14 bases between. The CDR3 coding sequence is TGTGCCAGTAGTATGTCCCCTCTTGTCGTGAACACTGAAGCTTTCTTT. This gives the protein CASSMSPLVVNTEAFF.

CDR3 protein: CASSLGTSGPREQFF. CDR3 DNA: TGCGCCAGCAGCCTCGGGACTAGCGGGCCACGAGAGCAGTTCTTC. The gene calls are TRBV5-1 and TRBJ2-1, with TRBD2 identical over 12 bases. The germline V gene encodes CDR1 SGHRS and CDR2 YFSETQ. The CDR3 loop spans 15 amino acids. The V segment lost 4 bases and the J segment 10 bases; nucleotides outside the gene matches: 9.

J is TRBJ1-5 and V is TRBV7-6, with D unresolved. Deletions cut 0 bases from V and 11 bases from J, with 14 bases between. The germline CDR1 and CDR2 sequences are SGHVS and FNYEAQ. The CDR3 is made up of 14 amino acids. The CDR3 loop is CASSLAAGGLAQHF. The CDR3 DNA follows: TGTGCCAGCAGCTTAGCGGCAGGAGGTCTAGCCCAGCATTTT.

The chain recombines TRBV7-9 with TRBJ1-1, with D perhaps TRBD1 (5 bases). Germline V gene sequence: CDR1 SEHNR, CDR2 FQNEAQ (reference sequence). The ends were cut back, 6 bases at V and 5 bases at J, with 19 bases in the middle. The CDR3 runs 15 residues. CDR3 DNA sequence: TGTGCCAGCAGTACCAGGGTTGAGGGAGGAACTGAAGCTTTCTTT. Translated: CASSTRVEGGTEAFF.

The chain uses TRBV10-3 and TRBJ2-4; TRBD2 might be the D (6 bases). This CDR3 has 15 residues. V lost 3 bases to trimming and J lost 9 bases, with 18 bases between them. Germline CDR1 and CDR2: ENHRY and SYGVKD. This chain's CDR3 is CAISDGGTVLSIQYF. The CDR3, as DNA: TGTGCCATCAGTGACGGCGGGACGGTCCTAAGCATTCAGTACTTC.

The CDR3 DNA sequence: TGTGCCAGAAGCGCCAGACAGGGGAGCGGCACAGATACGCAGTATTTT. Amino acids: CARSARQGSGTDTQYF. The V gene is TRBV7-5, the J gene TRBJ2-3; the table calls TRBD1, which could not be checked here. TRBV7-5 is reported as a pseudogene. The CDR3 runs 16 residues.

V is TRBV28 and J is TRBJ2-7; 7 nucleotides agree with TRBD1. This CDR3 has 15 amino acids. Germline V lookup: CDR1 MDHEN, CDR2 SYDVKM. J lost 2 bases, V lost 7 bases, and 11 bases had no gene match. CDR3 in DNA: TGTGCCAGCACCATATCGACAGGGCCTACCTACGAGCAGTACTTC. Amino acid sequence: CASTISTGPTYEQYF. Full variable domain (outside the CDR3, taken from reference TRBV28 and TRBJ2-7): DVKVTQSSRYLVKRTGEKVFLECVQDMDHENMFWYRQDPGLGLRLIYFSYDVKMKEKGDIPEGYSVSREKKERFSLILESASTNQTSMYLCASTISTGPTYEQYFGPGTRLTVT.

The chain recombines TRBV19 with TRBJ1-5; 8 bases agree with TRBD1. This CDR3 has 18 residues. V shed 5 bases, J shed 0 bases, and the junction held 12 bases outside the gene matches. The germline gives CDR1 LNHDA, CDR2 SQIVND (reference sequence). The CDR3 reads CASSQETGAVYSNQPQHF. DNA for the CDR3: TGTGCCAGTAGTCAAGAGACAGGGGCGGTATATAGCAATCAGCCCCAGCATTTT. Based on the CDR3 plus reference TRBV19 and TRBJ1-5, the full variable domain is DGGITQSPKYLFRKEGQNVTLSCEQNLNHDAMYWYRQDPGQGLRLIYYSQIVNDFQKGDIAEGYSVSREKKESFPLTVTSAQKNPTAFYLCASSQETGAVYSNQPQHFGDGTRLSIL.

The chain recombines TRBV24-1 with TRBJ2-2; D unresolved. The CDR3 loop spans 13 amino acids. Germline V CDR1 and CDR2: KGHDR, SFDVKD. The ends were cut back, 6 bases at V and 0 bases at J, with 4 bases in the middle. This CDR3 is CATSPPNTGELFF. The CDR3, as DNA: TGTGCCACCAGTCCACCGAACACCGGGGAGCTGTTTTTT.

The table lists this clone with a count of one. V and J are TRBV2 and TRBJ1-1, with 8 bases aligning to TRBD1. V was clipped by 7 bases and J by 0 bases; unmatched bases: 4. The V gene's germline CDR1 is SNHLY and CDR2 FYNNEI. The CDR3 extends over 14 amino acids. The CDR3 loop reads CASINRGMNTEAFF. The DNA of the CDR3 is TGTGCCAGCATAAACAGGGGGATGAACACTGAAGCTTTCTTT. The whole variable domain, filled in from reference TRBV2 and TRBJ1-1, reads EPEVTQTPSHQVTQMGQEVILRCVPISNHLYFYWYRQILGQKVEFLVSFYNNEISEKSEIFDDQFSVERPDGSNFTLKIRSTKLEDSAMYFCASINRGMNTEAFFGQGTRLTVV.

The chain combines TRBV7-8 with TRBJ2-7; the match to TRBD2 covers 12 bases. This CDR3 region has 17 residues. The trim removed 3 bases at V and 5 bases at J, leaving 11 bases unmatched. The germline CDR1 and CDR2 sequences are SGHVS and FQNEAQ. CDR3 in DNA: TGTGCCAGCAGCTTCTCTAGCGGGAGGGCCTGGGGCCACGAGCAGTACTTC. Its translation is CASSFSSGRAWGHEQYF.

V usage is TRBV7-8 and J usage is TRBJ2-1; D unclear. CDR1 is SGHVS, CDR2 FQNEAQ, per germline. The germline V and J ends were trimmed by 0 bases and 11 bases, with 17 bases remaining between them. The CDR3 is 15 amino acids. Here the CDR3 DNA reads TGTGCCAGCAGCTTAGCGGTCCCAGCCAAGTCGAAGCAGTTCTTC. It codes for CASSLAVPAKSKQFF.

The V gene is TRBV30, the J gene TRBJ1-4; the D gene is possibly TRBD1 (5 bases). CDR1 is GTSNPN, CDR2 SVGIG, per germline (reference sequence). This CDR3 comprises 12 residues. The V and J ends lost 0 bases and 8 bases respectively, with 7 bases between them. CDR3 DNA: TGTGCCTGGAGTGTGGGGGGGGAAAAACTGTTTTTT. Amino acid sequence: CAWSVGGEKLFF.

V usage is TRBV27 and J usage is TRBJ1-2, with 7 bases identical to TRBD1. J gave up 8 bases and V 5 bases, and 8 bases lay outside the gene matches. Per the germline V gene, CDR1 is MNHEY and CDR2 is SMNVEV (reference sequence). The CDR3 runs 13 residues. The CDR3 reads CASSPGQEQGYTF. CDR3 in DNA: TGTGCCAGCAGTCCAGGACAGGAGCAGGGCTACACCTTC.

The chain has TRBV19 and TRBJ1-1; tentatively, D is TRBD1 (5 bases). V was cut by 2 bases and J by 5 bases, with 9 bases left in between. The length of the CDR3 is 13 residues. Germline V gene lookup returns CDR1 LNHDA and CDR2 SQIVND (reference sequence). The CDR3 DNA follows: TGTGCCAGTAGTATAATTGGGGGGACTGAAGCTTTCTTT. Translated, it gives CASSIIGGTEAFF.